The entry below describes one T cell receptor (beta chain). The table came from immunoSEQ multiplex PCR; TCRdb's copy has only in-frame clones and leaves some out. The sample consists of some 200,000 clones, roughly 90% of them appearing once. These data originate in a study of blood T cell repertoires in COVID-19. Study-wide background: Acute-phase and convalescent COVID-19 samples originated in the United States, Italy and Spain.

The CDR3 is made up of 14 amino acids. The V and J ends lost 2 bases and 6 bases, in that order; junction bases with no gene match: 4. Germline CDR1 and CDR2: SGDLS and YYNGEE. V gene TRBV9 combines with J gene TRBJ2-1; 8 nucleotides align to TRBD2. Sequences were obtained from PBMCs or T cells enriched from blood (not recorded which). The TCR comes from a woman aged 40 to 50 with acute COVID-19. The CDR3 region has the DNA TGTGCCAGCAGCGTCGGTGGGACTAGCAATGAGCAGTTCTTC. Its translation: CASSVGGTSNEQFF.